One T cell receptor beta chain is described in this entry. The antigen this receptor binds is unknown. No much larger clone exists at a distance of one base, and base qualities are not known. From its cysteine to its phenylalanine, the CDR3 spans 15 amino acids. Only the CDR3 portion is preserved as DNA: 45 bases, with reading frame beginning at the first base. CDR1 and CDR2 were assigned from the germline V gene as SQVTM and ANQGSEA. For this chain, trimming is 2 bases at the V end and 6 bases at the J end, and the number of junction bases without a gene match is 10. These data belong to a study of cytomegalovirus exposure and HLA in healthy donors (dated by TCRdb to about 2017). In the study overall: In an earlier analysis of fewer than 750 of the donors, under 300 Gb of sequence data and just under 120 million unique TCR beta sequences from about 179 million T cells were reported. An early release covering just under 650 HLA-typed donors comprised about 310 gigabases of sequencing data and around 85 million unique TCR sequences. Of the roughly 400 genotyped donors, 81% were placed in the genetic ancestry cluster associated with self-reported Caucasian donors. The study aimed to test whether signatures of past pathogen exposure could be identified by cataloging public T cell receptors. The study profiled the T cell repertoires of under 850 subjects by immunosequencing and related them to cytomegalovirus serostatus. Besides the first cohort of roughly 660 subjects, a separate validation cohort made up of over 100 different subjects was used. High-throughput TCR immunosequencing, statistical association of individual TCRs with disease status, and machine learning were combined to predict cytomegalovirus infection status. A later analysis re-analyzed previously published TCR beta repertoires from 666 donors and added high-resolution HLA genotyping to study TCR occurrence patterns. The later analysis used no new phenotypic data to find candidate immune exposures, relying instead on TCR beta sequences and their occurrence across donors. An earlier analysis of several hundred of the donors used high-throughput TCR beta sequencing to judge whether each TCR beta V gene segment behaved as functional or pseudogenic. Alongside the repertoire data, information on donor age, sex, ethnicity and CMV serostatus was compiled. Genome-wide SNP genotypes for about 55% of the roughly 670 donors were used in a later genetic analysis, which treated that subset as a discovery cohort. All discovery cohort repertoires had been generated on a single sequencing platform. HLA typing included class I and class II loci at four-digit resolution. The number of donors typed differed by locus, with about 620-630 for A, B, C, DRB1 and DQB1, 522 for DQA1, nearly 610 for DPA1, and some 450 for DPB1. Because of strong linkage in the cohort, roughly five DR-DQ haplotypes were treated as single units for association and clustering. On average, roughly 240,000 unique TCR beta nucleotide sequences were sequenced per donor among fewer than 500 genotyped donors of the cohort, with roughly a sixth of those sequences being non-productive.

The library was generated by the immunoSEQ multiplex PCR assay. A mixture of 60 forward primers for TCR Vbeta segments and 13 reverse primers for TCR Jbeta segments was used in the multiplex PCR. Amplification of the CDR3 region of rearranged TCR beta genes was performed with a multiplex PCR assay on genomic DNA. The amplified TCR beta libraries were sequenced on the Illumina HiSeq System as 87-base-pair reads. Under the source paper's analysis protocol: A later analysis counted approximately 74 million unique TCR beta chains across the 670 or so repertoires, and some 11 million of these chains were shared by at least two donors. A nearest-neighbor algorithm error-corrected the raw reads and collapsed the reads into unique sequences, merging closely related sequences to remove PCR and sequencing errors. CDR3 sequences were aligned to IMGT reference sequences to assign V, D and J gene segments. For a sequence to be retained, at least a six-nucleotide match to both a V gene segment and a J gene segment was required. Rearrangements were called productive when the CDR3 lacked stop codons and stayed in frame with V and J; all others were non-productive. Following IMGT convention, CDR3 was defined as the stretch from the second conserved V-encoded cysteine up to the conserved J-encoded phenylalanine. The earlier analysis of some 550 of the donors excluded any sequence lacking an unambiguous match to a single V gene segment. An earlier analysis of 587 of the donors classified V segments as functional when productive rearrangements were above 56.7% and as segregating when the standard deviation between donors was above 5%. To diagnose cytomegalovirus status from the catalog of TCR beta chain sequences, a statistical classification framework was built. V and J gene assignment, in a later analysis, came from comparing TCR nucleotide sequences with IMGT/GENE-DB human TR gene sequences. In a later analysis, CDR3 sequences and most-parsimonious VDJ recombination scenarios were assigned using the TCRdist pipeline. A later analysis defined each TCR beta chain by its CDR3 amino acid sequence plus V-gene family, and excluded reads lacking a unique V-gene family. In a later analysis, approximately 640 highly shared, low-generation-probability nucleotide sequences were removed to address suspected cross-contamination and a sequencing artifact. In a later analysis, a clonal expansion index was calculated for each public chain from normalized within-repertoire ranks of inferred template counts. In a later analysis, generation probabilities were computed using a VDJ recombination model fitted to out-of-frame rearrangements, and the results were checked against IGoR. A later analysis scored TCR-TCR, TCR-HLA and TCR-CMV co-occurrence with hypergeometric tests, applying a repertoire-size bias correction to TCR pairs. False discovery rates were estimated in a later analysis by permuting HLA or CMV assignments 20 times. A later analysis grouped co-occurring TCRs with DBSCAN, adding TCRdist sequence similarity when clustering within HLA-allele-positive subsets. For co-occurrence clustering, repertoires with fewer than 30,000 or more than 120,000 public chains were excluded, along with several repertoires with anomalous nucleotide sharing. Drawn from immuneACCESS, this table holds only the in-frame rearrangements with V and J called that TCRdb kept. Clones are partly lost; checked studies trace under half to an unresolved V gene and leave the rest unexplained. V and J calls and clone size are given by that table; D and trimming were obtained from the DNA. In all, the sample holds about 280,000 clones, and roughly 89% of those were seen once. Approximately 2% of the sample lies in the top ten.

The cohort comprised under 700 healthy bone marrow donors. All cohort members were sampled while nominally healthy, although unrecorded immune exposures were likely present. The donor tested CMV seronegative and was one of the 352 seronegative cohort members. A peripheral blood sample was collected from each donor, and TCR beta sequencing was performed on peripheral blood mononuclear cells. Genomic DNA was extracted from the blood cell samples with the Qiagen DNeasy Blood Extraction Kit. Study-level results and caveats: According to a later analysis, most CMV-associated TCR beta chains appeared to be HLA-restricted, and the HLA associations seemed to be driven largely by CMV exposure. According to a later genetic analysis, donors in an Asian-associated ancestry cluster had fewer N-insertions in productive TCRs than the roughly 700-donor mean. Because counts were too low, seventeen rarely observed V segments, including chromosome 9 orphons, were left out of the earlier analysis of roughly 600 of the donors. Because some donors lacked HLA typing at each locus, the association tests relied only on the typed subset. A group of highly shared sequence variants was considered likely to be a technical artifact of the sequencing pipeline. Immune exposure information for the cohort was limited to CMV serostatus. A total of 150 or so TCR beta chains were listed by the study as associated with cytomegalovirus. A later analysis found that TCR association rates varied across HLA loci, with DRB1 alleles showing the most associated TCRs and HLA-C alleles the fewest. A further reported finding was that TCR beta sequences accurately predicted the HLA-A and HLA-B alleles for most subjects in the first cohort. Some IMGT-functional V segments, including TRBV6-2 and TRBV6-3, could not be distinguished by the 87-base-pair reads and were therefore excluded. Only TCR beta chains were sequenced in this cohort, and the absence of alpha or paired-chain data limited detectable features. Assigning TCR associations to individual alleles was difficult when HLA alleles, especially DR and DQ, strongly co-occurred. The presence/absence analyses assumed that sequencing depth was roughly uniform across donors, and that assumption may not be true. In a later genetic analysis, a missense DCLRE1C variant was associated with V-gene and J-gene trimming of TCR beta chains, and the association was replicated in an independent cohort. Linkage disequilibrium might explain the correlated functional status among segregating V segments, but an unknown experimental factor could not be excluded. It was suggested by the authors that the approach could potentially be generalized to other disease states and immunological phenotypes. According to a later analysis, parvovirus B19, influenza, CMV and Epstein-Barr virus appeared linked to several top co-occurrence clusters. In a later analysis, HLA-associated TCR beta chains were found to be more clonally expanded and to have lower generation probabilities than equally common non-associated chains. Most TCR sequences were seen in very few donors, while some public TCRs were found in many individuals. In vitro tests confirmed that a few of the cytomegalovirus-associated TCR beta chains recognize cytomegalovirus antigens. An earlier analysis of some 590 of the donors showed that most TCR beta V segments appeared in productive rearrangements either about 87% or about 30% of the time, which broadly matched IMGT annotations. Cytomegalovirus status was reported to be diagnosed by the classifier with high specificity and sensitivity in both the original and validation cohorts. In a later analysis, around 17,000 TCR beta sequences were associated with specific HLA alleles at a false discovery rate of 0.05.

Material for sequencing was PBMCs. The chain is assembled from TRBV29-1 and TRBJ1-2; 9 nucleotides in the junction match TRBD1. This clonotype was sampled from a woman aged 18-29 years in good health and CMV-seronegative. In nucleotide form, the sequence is TGCAGCGTTGAAACGTTTTGGACAGGGGTAGATGGCTACACCTTC. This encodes CSVETFWTGVDGYTF.